Reported below is one T cell receptor beta chain. TCRdb keeps only in-frame clones here, not all; method: immunoSEQ multiplex PCR. Of about 40,000 clones listed, around 90% are singletons. The length of the CDR3 is 14 residues. CDR1 and CDR2 (germline): SGHDT, YYEEEE. Trimming left V 7 bases short and J 1 base short, with 12 bases between. This record comes from a study of brain T cells in children with intractable seizures. Patients received at least one anti-epileptic drug before surgery. This clonotype was obtained from a girl aged 2 to 9 with tuberous sclerosis and intractable seizures. Here the sequenced sample was peripheral blood, taken at surgery. This chain uses TRBV5-6 with TRBJ1-5; tentatively, D is TRBD1 (5 bases). CDR3 residues: CASLNWGSNQPQHF. The CDR3, as DNA: TGTGCCAGCCTAAACTGGGGGAGCAATCAGCCCCAGCATTTT.